Listed below are T cell receptor beta chains from one sample, sequenced in a study of cytomegalovirus exposure and HLA in healthy donors. TCRdb's copy holds only in-frame clones and misses some; the assay was immunoSEQ multiplex PCR. The ten top clones account for 2% to 2.5%, within a sample of some 120,000 clones. Sequencing was performed on PBMCs. Every receptor here comes from a man aged 40-50 years in good health and CMV-seronegative. Both conserved end residues are part of each CDR3.

v_gene,CDR3aa
TRBV9,CASSVAGLAISYNEQFF
TRBV4-3,CASSQEVGSGLVEQFF
TRBV19,CASSIDRGLGYNEQFF
TRBV5-1,CASSLDRGNEAFF
TRBV7-9,CASRPGAGKNTGELFF
TRBV19,CASSQGLPDYGYTF
TRBV6-4,CASSDRGGHYEQYF
TRBV5-1,CASSYRQPQHF
TRBV5-4,CASSSGQGQETQYF
TRBV9,CASSVQTSGSNEQFF
TRBV7-2,CASSPRAGREGGYTF
TRBV7-9,CASSLAFQDRGSEAFF